The clone carrying this T cell receptor beta chain was seen a few times. Measured with immunoSEQ multiplex PCR; TCRdb has only the in-frame clones, and not every one. The sample holds about 130,000 clones, 90% seen once. The CDR3 runs 17 residues. The germline CDR1 and CDR2 sequences are SGHNT and YYREEE (reference sequence). The V segment lost 4 bases and the J segment 0 bases; nucleotides outside the gene matches: 9. The sample originates from a study of control samples from healthy donors and cancer patients. Sequencing used blood. This chain links TRBV5-4 with TRBJ1-3; the match to TRBD1 covers 8 bases. This clonotype was obtained from a man younger than 35 in good health. The CDR3 is CASSTGQGAHSGNTIYF. The CDR3 DNA reads as TGTGCCAGCAGCACCGGACAGGGAGCCCACTCTGGAAACACCATATATTTT.